This T cell receptor (beta chain) stems from a study of OX40 agonist ivuxolimab in advanced cancers. Study results and limitations: Compared with CD4+, CD8+ T cells on average had more expanded clones.

In the case of this clone: Its antigen is unknown.

Method: immunoSEQ multiplex PCR; TCRdb's copy keeps in-frame clones and lacks some. The table lists under 150,000 clones, approximately 94% of them singletons. The receptor comes from an adult with an advanced solid tumor such as melanoma, head and neck, liver or kidney cancer. The specimen was CD4+ or CD8+ T cells sorted from blood, collected in a trial of the OX40 agonist ivuxolimab.

CDR3 residues: CASSPQDRDYGYTF. The CDR3 region has the DNA TGTGCCAGCAGTCCCCAGGACAGGGACTATGGCTACACCTTC. The chain links TRBV28 to TRBJ1-2, with 8 bases lining up with TRBD1. CDR3 length: 14 residues. The V gene's germline CDR1 is MDHEN and CDR2 SYDVKM. Losses at the gene ends were 5 bases for V and 3 bases for J; bases not matched to a gene: 5.